A selection of T cell receptor beta chains follows, all from one sample in a study of blood T cell repertoires in COVID-19. Assay used: immunoSEQ multiplex PCR; TCRdb lists only in-frame clones, some missing. The sample lists 210,000 or so clones, around 89% seen once, with less than 0.7% in the top ten. Sequences were obtained from peripheral blood. The receptors derive from a man aged 50-59 years with acute or convalescent COVID-19. Both conserved end residues are part of each CDR3. A D gene is named only where the DNA matches it firmly. Only part of the rows carry a size: once, few, many, or a class if the clone is expanded.

CASRLLKRTGYTF TGTGCCAGCAGGCTTCTCAAGCGAACCGGCTACACCTTC TRBV11-2 NA TRBJ1-2 NA
CASNPLGGELFF TGTGCCAGCAACCCACTCGGCGGGGAGCTGTTTTTT TRBV12-3/TRBV12-4 NA TRBJ2-2 NA
CAISGSIQYSGNTIYF TGTGCCATCAGTGGGTCAATTCAGTACTCTGGAAACACCATATATTTT TRBV10-3 NA TRBJ1-3 NA
CASGLSRESYTF TGTGCTAGTGGTCTATCGAGGGAAAGCTACACCTTC TRBV12-5 NA TRBJ1-2 NA
CASSSSQGVGQPQHF TGTGCCAGCAGCTCCTCACAGGGAGTGGGACAGCCCCAGCATTTT TRBV6-5 once TRBJ1-5 NA
CASSRLLAGEVAGELFF TGCGCCAGCAGCCGGCTGCTAGCGGGAGAGGTTGCCGGGGAGCTGTTTTTT TRBV4-1 NA TRBJ2-2 TRBD2
CASSLGTVATNEKLFF TGTGCCAGCAGCTTAGGGACAGTTGCAACTAATGAAAAACTGTTTTTT TRBV11-2 NA TRBJ1-4 NA
CASSVIGAYGNTIYF TGTGCCAGCAGCGTCATAGGGGCGTATGGAAACACCATATATTTT TRBV9 NA TRBJ1-3 NA
CASSVASWSGATEAFF TGTGCCAGCAGCGTAGCAAGTTGGTCAGGCGCCACTGAAGCTTTCTTT TRBV9 NA TRBJ1-1 NA
CASSQDGRRVYEQYF TGTGCCAGCAGCCAAGATGGGAGGCGGGTCTACGAGCAGTACTTC TRBV3-1/TRBV3-2 NA TRBJ2-7 NA
CASSAGGRRTDTQYF TGTGCCAGCAGCGCCGGCGGAAGGCGAACAGATACGCAGTATTTT TRBV9 NA TRBJ2-3 NA
CASSPGLAGDLTDTQYF TGTGCCAGCAGCCCGGGACTAGCGGGGGACCTAACAGATACGCAGTATTTT TRBV28 NA TRBJ2-3 TRBD2
CASSLFDRGLNEKLFF TGTGCCAGCAGTCTATTCGACAGGGGGCTTAATGAAAAACTGTTTTTT TRBV7-9 NA TRBJ1-4 TRBD1
CASSLDGQIQYNNPPLHF TGCGCCAGCAGCTTGGACGGACAGATTCAGTACAATAATCCACCCCTCCACTTT TRBV5-1 once TRBJ1-6 NA
CASSMWDRVGNEQFF TGTGCCAGTAGTATGTGGGACAGGGTGGGCAATGAGCAGTTCTTC TRBV19 once TRBJ2-1 TRBD1
CASSLVRGTGIPELFF TGTGCCAGCAGCTTAGTACGCGGGACAGGGATCCCGGAGCTGTTTTTT TRBV7-2 few TRBJ2-2 TRBD1